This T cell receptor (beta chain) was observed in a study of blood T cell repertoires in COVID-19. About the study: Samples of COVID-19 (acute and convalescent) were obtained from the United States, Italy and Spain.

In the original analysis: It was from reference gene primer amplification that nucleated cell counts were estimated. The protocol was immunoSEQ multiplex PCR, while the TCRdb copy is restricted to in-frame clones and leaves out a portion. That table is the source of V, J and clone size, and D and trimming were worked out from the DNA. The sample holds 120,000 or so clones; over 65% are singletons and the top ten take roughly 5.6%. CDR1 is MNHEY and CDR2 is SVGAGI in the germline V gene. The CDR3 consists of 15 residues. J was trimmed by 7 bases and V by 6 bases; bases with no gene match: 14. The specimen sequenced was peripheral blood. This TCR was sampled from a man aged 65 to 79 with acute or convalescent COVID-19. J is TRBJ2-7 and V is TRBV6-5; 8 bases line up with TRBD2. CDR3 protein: CASSHSGSPIWEQYF. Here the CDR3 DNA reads TGTGCCAGCAGCCACAGCGGGAGCCCCATCTGGGAGCAGTACTTC.